This entry features one TCR beta chain sequence. What it binds is unknown. This specimen belongs to a study of T-cell reconstitution after alpha-beta-depleted transplantation in children. Study-wide results and limits: For some patients, TCRbeta diversity was high at day 60 because of recipient T cells and thymic progenitors that survived. Several hundred expanded graft clones reportedly were the source of alpha-beta T cells about two months after transplant. When one year had passed after transplant, most T-cell counts and diversity came from newly produced T cells.

TCRbeta library preparation incorporated unique molecular identifiers. TCRdb re-derived calls from the PCR reads in MiXCR, one entry per CDR3 protein. Among about 240,000 distinct CDR3 sequences listed, around 25% were seen once. The receptor comes from a girl aged 2-9 years with Fanconi anemia, due to receive a stem cell transplant. Source: PBMCs, taken before TCRalphabeta/CD19-depleted stem cell transplant.

The CDR3 nucleotides read TGCAGTGCTGATAGACTAGCGGGAAACACAGATACGCAGTATTTT. Its translation is CSADRLAGNTDTQYF. The V gene is TRBV20-1, the J gene TRBJ2-3, with TRBD2 matching 11 bases. V gave up 5 bases and J gave up 2 bases; unmatched junction bases: 6. CDR3 length equals 15 residues. Germline assignment: CDR1 DFQATT and CDR2 SNEGSKA (reference sequence).